This T cell receptor (beta chain) was captured in a study of human T cells and chemical hapten exposure. Time point meaning: patch test 1, 2 weeks after DPC sensitization. The treatment was: therapeutic diphenylcyclopropenone sensitization with weekly scalp DPC. TCRdb recomputed calls from the RACE reads with MiXCR, one row per CDR3 protein. The sample records some 87,000 distinct CDR3 sequences, around a tenth being singletons. Sequencing used whole blood, obtained in connection with sensitization to the hapten diphenylcyclopropenone (DPC). The source is a woman between 45 and 65 years old with alopecia areata. Some clones in this sample may be carry-over from other donors' samples.

This chain's CDR3 is CASSLGGPYEQYF. As DNA, the CDR3 is TGCGCCAGCAGCTTAGGCGGGCCCTACGAGCAGTACTTC. The rearrangement links TRBV5-1 to TRBJ2-7; tentative D call: TRBD2 (5 bases). Germline lookup yields CDR1 SGHRS and CDR2 YFSETQ. This CDR3 comprises 13 residues. Trimming shortened V by 2 bases and J by 2 bases, and 8 bases separated the two germline ends.